These T cell receptor beta chains were read from a single sample in a study of shared clonotypes between healthy human individuals. This table comes from immunoSEQ multiplex PCR, and its TCRdb copy is limited to in-frame clones, with some not included. The repertoire consists of some 1.5 million clones, with around 97% occurring once and the leading ten covering about 1.2%. The material sequenced was naive CD4+ T cells sorted from blood. The receptors derive from a man aged 30-40 years in good health. The CDR3 runs from the conserved cysteine through the conserved F or W. The D gene is left open where the match is weak. The size field is filled for only some rows; it gives once, few, many or a size class.

j_call	v_call	clone_size	d_call	cdr3_aa	cdr3_nt
TRBJ2-3	TRBV6-4	NA	NA	CASSGVFVGSPDTQYF	TGTGCCAGCAGTGGGGTTTTTGTCGGGAGCCCAGATACGCAGTATTTT
TRBJ2-7	TRBV9	NA	NA	CASSVGGASSYEQYF	TGTGCCAGCAGCGTAGGCGGGGCAAGCTCCTACGAGCAGTACTTC
TRBJ1-3	TRBV19	NA	NA	CASSPRMTSGNTIYF	TGTGCCAGTAGTCCCCGGATGACCTCTGGAAACACCATATATTTT
TRBJ1-1	TRBV10-3	NA	NA	CAISDTAQGREAFF	TGTGCCATCAGTGATACAGCCCAGGGTAGAGAAGCTTTCTTT
TRBJ2-3	TRBV2	NA	NA	CASSGLLRDRDTDTQYF	TGTGCCAGCAGTGGACTATTACGGGACCGAGACACAGATACGCAGTATTTT
TRBJ2-1	TRBV18	NA	TRBD2	CASSPLSGRSSYNEQFF	TGTGCCAGCTCACCCCTTAGCGGGCGCAGCTCCTACAATGAGCAGTTCTTC
TRBJ2-3	TRBV6-4	NA	TRBD2	CASSSLKAGGPDTQYF	TGTGCCAGCAGTAGTCTAAAAGCGGGAGGGCCAGATACGCAGTATTTT
TRBJ2-3	TRBV7-2	NA	TRBD2	CASIPDPSGSADTQYF	TGTGCCAGCATCCCAGACCCTAGCGGGAGCGCAGATACGCAGTATTTT
TRBJ2-7	TRBV28	NA	TRBD2	CASSWGGIYEQYF	TGTGCCAGCTCCTGGGGAGGGATCTACGAGCAGTACTTC
TRBJ2-5	TRBV18	NA	NA	CASSPSRVLQETQYF	TGTGCCAGCTCACCTTCCAGGGTGCTCCAAGAGACCCAGTACTTC
TRBJ2-3	TRBV7-3	once	TRBD1	CASSLIRDRPQYF	TGTGCCAGCAGCTTAATTCGGGACAGACCGCAGTATTTT
TRBJ2-1	TRBV5-1	NA	NA	CASSQTNLKATNNEQFF	TGCGCCAGCAGCCAGACTAACCTGAAGGCCACAAACAATGAGCAGTTCTTC
TRBJ1-2	TRBV29-1	NA	NA	CSVIQGPLGYTF	TGCAGCGTTATTCAGGGGCCTTTGGGCTACACCTTC
TRBJ2-6	TRBV9	NA	TRBD1	CASSVAGQDRNLGANVLTF	TGTGCCAGCAGCGTAGCTGGACAGGATAGGAACCTAGGGGCCAACGTCCTGACTTTC
TRBJ1-1	TRBV6-5	NA	TRBD1	CASSYFGQGEAFF	TGTGCCAGCAGTTACTTCGGACAGGGTGAGGCTTTCTTT
TRBJ2-1	TRBV5-6	NA	NA	CASSLDGIGSYNEQFF	TGTGCCAGCAGCTTGGATGGAATAGGATCCTACAATGAGCAGTTCTTC
TRBJ2-2	TRBV28	NA	NA	CASSLLGGLFF	TGTGCCAGCAGTTTGCTTGGGGGGCTGTTTTTT
TRBJ2-1	TRBV28	NA	NA	CASSLLVGGSYNEQFF	TGTGCCAGCAGTTTATTAGTCGGGGGTAGCTACAATGAGCAGTTCTTC
TRBJ2-1	TRBV18	NA	TRBD2	CASSPPRASGRENEQFF	TGTGCCAGCTCACCACCCAGGGCTAGCGGGAGGGAAAATGAGCAGTTCTTC
TRBJ1-2	TRBV9	NA	NA	CASSVVDKAAGYTF	TGTGCCAGCAGCGTAGTGGACAAGGCCGCTGGCTACACCTTC
TRBJ2-3	TRBV7-2	NA	TRBD1	CASSAPPTGGGTQYF	TGTGCCAGCAGCGCCCCTCCGACAGGGGGTGGTACGCAGTATTTT
TRBJ2-2	TRBV5-1	once	NA	CASSLETHTGELFF	TGCGCCAGCAGCCTGGAAACTCACACCGGGGAGCTGTTTTTT
TRBJ2-3	TRBV7-2	NA	NA	CASSFLRFMDTQYF	TGTGCCAGCAGCTTCCTCAGGTTCATGGATACGCAGTATTTT
TRBJ2-5	TRBV5-1	NA	TRBD2	CASSSGLDYQETQYF	TGCGCCAGCAGCAGCGGACTAGACTACCAAGAGACCCAGTACTTC
TRBJ2-7	TRBV14	NA	TRBD2	CASSHHSGGKSYEQYF	TGTGCCAGCAGCCACCATAGCGGGGGGAAATCCTACGAGCAGTACTTC
TRBJ2-1	TRBV5-1	NA	NA	CASSTGTRQNNEQFF	TGCGCCAGCAGCACCGGGACCAGACAAAACAATGAGCAGTTCTTC
TRBJ2-1	TRBV5-8	NA	NA	CASSLGGRYNEQFF	TGTGCCAGCAGCTTGGGGGGGCGTTACAATGAGCAGTTCTTC
TRBJ2-1	TRBV5-8	NA	TRBD2	CASSWGTRGEQFF	TGTGCCAGCAGCTGGGGGACTAGAGGTGAGCAGTTCTTC
TRBJ1-1	TRBV5-1	few	NA	CASNLDGMNTEAFF	TGCGCCAGCAACCTAGACGGGATGAACACTGAAGCTTTCTTT
TRBJ2-3	TRBV14	NA	NA	CASSPTSMSADTQYF	TGTGCCAGCAGCCCGACTAGTATGTCGGCAGATACGCAGTATTTT